The TCR beta chain described here comes from a study of T-cell memory formation after mild COVID-19. Study-level results: Clones that got smaller from day 15 to 85 had even CD4/CD8, while clones growing later tipped toward CD4+. Second-wave clones reaching peak frequency on day 37 lacked confirmed SARS-CoV-2 specificity.

CDR1 is SGDLS and CDR2 is YYNGEE in the germline V gene. The CDR3 extends over 17 amino acids. Trimming took off 4 bases at V and 0 bases at J, with 17 bases between the two ends. After 5'RACE with constant-segment primers, TCR alpha and TCR beta cDNA libraries carrying sample barcodes and UMIs were obtained. TCRdb reprocessed the 5' RACE reads via MiXCR and lists one record per CDR3 protein. The data hold 450,000 or so distinct CDR3 sequences, with roughly 25% observed a single time. About this clonotype: Its specificity is not known.

This TCR was sampled from an adult woman who had mild COVID-19 (a few samples of this study predate the infection). Cell type and time point are not known. The chain joins TRBV9 to TRBJ2-1; D perhaps matches TRBD1 (6 bases). The material sequenced was PBMCs or a T cell subset sorted from them (not recorded which). The CDR3 spells CASSTRTVEDSYNEQFF. The DNA of the CDR3 is TGTGCCAGCAGCACTCGGACAGTAGAAGACTCCTACAATGAGCAGTTCTTC.